A single sample is the source of the 23 T cell receptor beta chains below, sequenced in a study of shared clonotypes between healthy human individuals. Measured with immunoSEQ multiplex PCR; TCRdb has only the in-frame clones, and not every one. The table has fewer than 650,000 clones, 76% seen once. Sequenced input: PBMCs. These receptors were collected from a woman aged 40 to 50 in good health. Some clones in this sample may be carry-over from other donors' samples.

The chain combines TRBV7-2 with TRBJ1-5; D not certain. Germline V gene data show CDR1 as SGHTA and CDR2 as FQGNSA. The CDR3 totals 18 residues. V was shortened by 2 bases and J by 0 bases, with 17 bases between the two germline ends. The chain's CDR3 is CASSLTPLGSYSNQPQHF. As DNA, the CDR3 is TGTGCCAGCAGCTTAACCCCTCTAGGGTCTTATAGCAATCAGCCCCAGCATTTT.

This clone was recorded at least ten times. The V and J genes are TRBV9 and TRBJ2-7; 8 positions agree with TRBD1. This CDR3 comprises 15 residues. Germline CDR1 and CDR2: SGDLS and YYNGEE. The V segment lost 4 bases and the J segment 2 bases; nucleotides outside the gene matches: 8. This CDR3 is CASSLGTGGTYEQYF. For the CDR3, the DNA is TGTGCCAGCAGCTTAGGGACAGGAGGCACCTACGAGCAGTACTTC.

The chain uses TRBV11-2 and TRBJ2-7, with 7 nucleotides matching TRBD2. CDR3 length: 15 residues. J was trimmed by 4 bases and V by 1 base; bases with no gene match: 7. Germline loops: CDR1 SGHAT, CDR2 FQNNGV. For the CDR3, the DNA is TGTGCCAGCAGCTTAGTTAGGGGAGGGCGTTACGAGCAGTACTTC. Amino acid sequence: CASSLVRGGRYEQYF.

This clone was counted a single time. The chain is built from TRBV4-3 and TRBJ2-7; TRBD2 matches at 7 bases. The CDR3 extends over 16 amino acids. Germline CDR1 and CDR2: LGHNA and YSLEER. V trimming: 1 base; J trimming: 2 bases; junction bases outside the gene matches: 8. CDR3 sequence (DNA): TGCGCCAGCAGCCAAGGCCCGGGAGGTTATACCTACGAGCAGTACTTC. As protein: CASSQGPGGYTYEQYF.

This sequence joins TRBV5-4 and TRBJ2-3, with 8 nucleotides matching TRBD2. Germline-derived CDR1 and CDR2 are SGHNT and YYREEE (reference sequence). The CDR3 runs 14 residues. With V trimmed by 4 bases and J by 4 bases, 5 bases remained unmatched. CDR3 coding DNA: TGTGCCAGCAGCGACAGCGGGAGTTCAGATACGCAGTATTTT. Translated, it gives CASSDSGSSDTQYF.

This clone showed up many times. V usage is TRBV28 and J usage is TRBJ2-5, with 8 bases fitting TRBD2. The CDR3 totals 15 residues. The germline V gene has CDR1 MDHEN and CDR2 SYDVKM. Trimming at V came to 1 base and at J to 5 bases, leaving 6 bases not matched to a gene. For the CDR3, the DNA is TGTGCCAGCAGTTTATTGCAGCGGGAGAAGGAGACCCAGTACTTC. It translates to CASSLLQREKETQYF. Full variable domain (remainder filled in from reference TRBV28 and TRBJ2-5): DVKVTQSSRYLVKRTGEKVFLECVQDMDHENMFWYRQDPGLGLRLIYFSYDVKMKEKGDIPEGYSVSREKKERFSLILESASTNQTSMYLCASSLLQREKETQYFGPGTRLLVL.

This chain links TRBV5-4 with TRBJ2-5; D possibly corresponds to TRBD1 (6 bases). Germline values: CDR1 SGHNT, CDR2 YYREEE (reference sequence). The length of the CDR3 is 15 residues. The V end lost 1 base, the J end lost 5 bases, and 15 bases lay between the germline ends. This chain's CDR3 is CASSLMAGEGETQYF. The CDR3 DNA sequence: TGTGCCAGCAGCTTGATGGCAGGGGAAGGGGAGACCCAGTACTTC.

V and J are TRBV7-8 and TRBJ2-1, with 12 bases identical to TRBD2. The V gene end was trimmed by 5 bases and the J gene end by 1 base; junction bases not matched to a gene: 9. The germline V gene has CDR1 SGHVS and CDR2 FQNEAQ. The CDR3 is made up of 18 amino acids. CDR3 region: CASSPFPSGRGSYNEQFF. Here the CDR3 DNA reads TGTGCCAGCAGCCCCTTTCCTAGCGGGAGGGGGTCCTACAATGAGCAGTTCTTC.

The genes are TRBV5-1 and TRBJ2-5; D possibly matches TRBD1 or TRBD2 (5 bases each). Trimming shortened V by 0 bases and J by 5 bases, and 14 bases separated the two germline ends. The CDR3 has 15 residues. Germline assignment: CDR1 SGHRS and CDR2 YFSETQ. This chain's CDR3 is CASSLAGDPRETQYF. The CDR3, as DNA: TGCGCCAGCAGCTTGGCTGGGGACCCTCGGGAGACCCAGTACTTC.

With respect to this clone: In the same sample, other DNA sequences code for this CDR3. The chain combines TRBV7-8 with TRBJ1-5, with TRBD1 identical over 8 bases. This CDR3 has 15 residues. V was clipped by 6 bases and J by 2 bases; unmatched bases: 6. In germline, CDR1 is SGHVS, CDR2 FQNEAQ. In nucleotides, the CDR3 is TGTGCCAGCAGTTTTTCGACAGGGGGCAATCAGCCCCAGCATTTT. This gives the protein CASSFSTGGNQPQHF.

The table lists this clone with a few counts. The chain has TRBV29-1 and TRBJ2-2; 8 bases agree with TRBD2. J gave up 4 bases and V 5 bases, and 6 bases lay outside the gene matches. This CDR3 has 14 amino acids. Per germline, CDR1 SQVTM and CDR2 ANQGSEA. The CDR3, as DNA: TGCAGCGTTTTAGCGGGACCGGGCACCGGGGAGCTGTTTTTT. It codes for CSVLAGPGTGELFF.

The chain combines TRBV5-5 with TRBJ1-4; a weak D match, TRBD1 (6 bases). In germline, CDR1 is SGHKS, CDR2 YYEKEE (reference sequence). V dropped 0 bases and J dropped 3 bases, with 6 bases sitting between them. The CDR3 sequence is 14 residues long. The CDR3 reads CASSLGQANEKLFF. The CDR3 nucleotides are TGTGCCAGCAGCTTGGGACAGGCTAATGAAAAACTGTTTTTT.

This chain's CDR3 is CASSDALGLAGGPSPYEQYF. CDR3 coding DNA: TGTGCCAGCAGTGATGCCCTGGGACTAGCGGGAGGGCCCTCGCCCTACGAGCAGTACTTC. This sequence joins TRBV28 and TRBJ2-7, with 16 bases that match TRBD2. CDR1 is MDHEN, CDR2 SYDVKM, per germline. CDR3 size: 20 residues. The trim removed 5 bases at V and 2 bases at J, leaving 15 bases unmatched.

The rearrangement links TRBV2 to TRBJ1-1; a weak D match, TRBD1 (5 bases). Germline lookup yields CDR1 SNHLY and CDR2 FYNNEI. V lost 5 bases and J 7 bases, leaving 14 bases between the germline ends. The CDR3 is made up of 13 amino acids. Here the CDR3 reads CASSLEGGDEAFF. CDR3 coding DNA: TGTGCCAGCAGTTTAGAAGGAGGGGATGAAGCTTTCTTT.

The CDR3 loop reads CASSVQGQPQHF. Here the CDR3 DNA reads TGTGCCAGCAGCGTACAGGGGCAGCCCCAGCATTTT. V is TRBV7-2 and J is TRBJ1-5; TRBD1 aligns across 7 bases. V was clipped by 5 bases and J by 7 bases; unmatched bases: 2. This CDR3 is built from 12 residues. Germline CDR1 SGHTA, CDR2 FQGNSA.

The chain carries TRBV30 and TRBJ2-5; TRBD2 matches 10 bases. The CDR3 is 12 residues long. V shed 7 bases and J 8 bases; nucleotides not matched to a gene: 7. The germline CDR1 and CDR2 sequences are GTSNPN and SVGIG (reference sequence). CDR3 amino acids: CASSSGSITQYF. The DNA for the CDR3 is TGTGCCTCCTCTAGCGGGAGTATCACCCAGTACTTC. Full variable domain (outside the CDR3, taken from reference TRBV30 and TRBJ2-5): SQTIHQWPATLVQPVGSPLSLECTVEGTSNPNLYWYRQAAGRGLQLLFYSVGIGQISSEVPQNLSASRPQDRQFILSSKKLLLSDSGFYLCASSSGSITQYFGPGTRLLVL.

The J gene is TRBJ1-2, the V gene TRBV5-1; D unresolved. V was trimmed by 0 bases and J by 8 bases, leaving 29 bases between them. The CDR3 consists of 19 residues. The germline gives CDR1 SGHRS, CDR2 YFSETQ. The CDR3 loop is CASSLAKVAPETSEDGYTF. The CDR3 DNA is TGCGCCAGCAGCTTGGCCAAGGTGGCCCCCGAGACTTCTGAGGACGGCTACACCTTC.

J is TRBJ2-3 and V is TRBV7-2; D gene uncertain. The CDR3 extends over 10 amino acids. Trimming took off 7 bases at V and 2 bases at J, with 1 base between the two ends. Germline V lookup: CDR1 SGHTA, CDR2 FQGNSA. The CDR3 DNA reads as TGTGCCAGCAACACAGATACGCAGTATTTT. Translating it yields CASNTDTQYF.

The chain uses TRBV18 and TRBJ2-7; possibly TRBD1 or TRBD2 for D (6 bases each). CDR1 and CDR2 (germline): KGHSH, LQKENI. Trimming pared 1 base from V and 2 bases from J, leaving 15 bases between. The CDR3 is 16 amino acids. CDR3 nucleotides: TGTGCCAGCTCACCACTCCCCCCTAGGGGGGCCTACGAGCAGTACTTC. Its protein product is CASSPLPPRGAYEQYF.

This clone was recorded many times. The rearrangement joins TRBV6-1 to TRBJ1-5, with a possible D match to TRBD1 (5 bases). The germline CDR1 and CDR2 sequences are MNHNS and SASEGT. V was shortened by 4 bases and J by 7 bases, with 17 bases between the two germline ends. This CDR3 has 15 amino acids. The chain's CDR3 is CASSVESRGLQPQHF. In DNA, the CDR3 is TGTGCCAGCAGTGTGGAGTCTAGGGGTTTGCAGCCCCAGCATTTT.

The genes are TRBV13 and TRBJ2-1; D is perhaps TRBD2 (6 bases). Germline V CDR1 and CDR2: PRHDT, FYEKMQ (reference sequence). With 0 bases removed from V and 4 bases from J, the gap between germline ends came to 10 bases. The CDR3 spans 15 residues. CDR3 sequence reads: CASSLGGRTYNEQFF. The CDR3 DNA follows: TGTGCCAGCAGCTTAGGAGGGAGGACGTACAATGAGCAGTTCTTC. Together with reference TRBV13 and TRBJ2-1, the CDR3 gives the full variable domain: AAGVIQSPRHLIKEKRETATLKCYPIPRHDTVYWYQQGPGQDPQFLISFYEKMQSDKGSIPDRFSAQQFSDYHSELNMSSLELGDSALYFCASSLGGRTYNEQFFGPGTRLTVL.

To note about this clone: It differs at one base from a far larger clone, so likely a read error. The chain carries TRBV14 and TRBJ2-7; 11 positions match TRBD1. CDR3 length: 17 residues. Trimming at V came to 2 bases and at J to 8 bases, leaving 14 bases not matched to a gene. Per germline, CDR1 SGHDN and CDR2 FVKESK. CDR3 nucleotides: TGTGCCAGCAGCCAACTTGGACAGGGGGCCGGGATCCGCAAGCAGTACTTC. Residues: CASSQLGQGAGIRKQYF.

This chain joins TRBV6-5 and TRBJ2-2; 8 nucleotides align to TRBD2. This CDR3 is built from 15 residues. Germline lookup yields CDR1 MNHEY and CDR2 SVGAGI. V dropped 7 bases and J dropped 1; count of bases not matched to a gene: 5. The CDR3 nucleotides read TGTGCCAGCAAGGCGAGCGGGAGGAACACCGGGGAGCTGTTTTTT. Its protein product is CASKASGRNTGELFF.